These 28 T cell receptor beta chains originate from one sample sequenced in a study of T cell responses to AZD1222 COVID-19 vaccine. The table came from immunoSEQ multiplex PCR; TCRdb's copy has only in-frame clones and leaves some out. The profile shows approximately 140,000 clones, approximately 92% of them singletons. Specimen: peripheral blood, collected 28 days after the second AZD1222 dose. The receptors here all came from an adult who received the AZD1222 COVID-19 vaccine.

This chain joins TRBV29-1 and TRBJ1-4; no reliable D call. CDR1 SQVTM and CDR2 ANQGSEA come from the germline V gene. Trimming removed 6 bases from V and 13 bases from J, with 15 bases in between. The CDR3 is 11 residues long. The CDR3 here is CSVPSAGRLFF. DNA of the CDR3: TGCAGCGTCCCAAGCGCAGGTCGACTGTTTTTT. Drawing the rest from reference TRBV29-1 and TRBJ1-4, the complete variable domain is SAVISQKPSRDICQRGTSLTIQCQVDSQVTMMFWYRQQPGQSLTLIATANQGSEATYESGFVIDKFPISRPNLTFSTLTVSNMSPEDSSIYLCSVPSAGRLFFGSGTQLSVL.

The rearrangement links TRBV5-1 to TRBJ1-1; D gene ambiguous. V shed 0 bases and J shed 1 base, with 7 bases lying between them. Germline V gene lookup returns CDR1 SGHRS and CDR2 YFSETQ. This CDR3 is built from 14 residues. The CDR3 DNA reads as TGCGCCAGCAGCTTGGCTGTGAGGAACACTGAAGCTTTCTTT. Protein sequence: CASSLAVRNTEAFF.

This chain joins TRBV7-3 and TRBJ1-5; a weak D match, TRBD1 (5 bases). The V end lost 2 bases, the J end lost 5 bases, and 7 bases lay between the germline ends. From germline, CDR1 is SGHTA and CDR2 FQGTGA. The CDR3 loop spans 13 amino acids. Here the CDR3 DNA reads TGTGCCAGCAGCTTACAAGGGGATCAGCCCCAGCATTTT. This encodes CASSLQGDQPQHF.

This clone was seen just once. The CDR3 DNA follows: TGTGCCAGCAGTCCTTGGGGCCAGGGGGCGGACATTCAGTACTTC. Protein: CASSPWGQGADIQYF. The rearrangement joins TRBV28 to TRBJ2-4; 8 nucleotides agree with TRBD1. The CDR3 spans 15 residues. CDR1 is MDHEN and CDR2 is SYDVKM in the germline V gene. V shed 5 bases and J 8 bases; nucleotides not matched to a gene: 11.

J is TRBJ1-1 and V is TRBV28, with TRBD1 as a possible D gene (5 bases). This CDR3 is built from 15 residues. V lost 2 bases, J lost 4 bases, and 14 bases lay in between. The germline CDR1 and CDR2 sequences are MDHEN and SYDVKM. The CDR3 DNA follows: TGTGCCAGCAGTTTAGGGGCAGGGTTTCGCACTGAAGCTTTCTTT. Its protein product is CASSLGAGFRTEAFF.

The CDR3 DNA follows: TGTGCCACCACAAGCGACTCTTACAATGAGCAGTTCTTC. As protein: CATTSDSYNEQFF. The gene calls are TRBV19 and TRBJ2-1, with no clear D. The CDR3 has 13 residues. The germline CDR1 and CDR2 sequences are LNHDA and SQIVND (reference sequence). Trimming shortened V by 10 bases and J by 4 bases, and 14 bases separated the two germline ends.

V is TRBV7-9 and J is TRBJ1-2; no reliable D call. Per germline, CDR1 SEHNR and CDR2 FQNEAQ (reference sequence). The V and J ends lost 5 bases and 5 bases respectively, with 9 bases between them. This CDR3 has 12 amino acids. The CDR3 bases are TGTGCCAGCAGCGCTCCAGGTTATGGCTACACCTTC. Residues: CASSAPGYGYTF.

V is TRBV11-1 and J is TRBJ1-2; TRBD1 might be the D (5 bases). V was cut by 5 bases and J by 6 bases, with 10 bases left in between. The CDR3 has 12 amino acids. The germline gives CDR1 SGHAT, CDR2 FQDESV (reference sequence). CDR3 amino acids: CASSRGGNGYTF. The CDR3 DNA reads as TGTGCCAGCAGCCGCGGGGGGAATGGCTACACCTTC.

The CDR3 bases are TGTGCCAGCAGCTTAAGGGGGAGTGGACTCACTGAAGCTTTCTTT. Its protein is CASSLRGSGLTEAFF. V is TRBV7-9 and J is TRBJ1-1; maybe TRBD1 (6 bases). The CDR3 has 15 residues. V shed 2 bases and J shed 4 bases, with 14 bases lying between them. CDR1 is SEHNR, CDR2 FQNEAQ, per germline (reference sequence).

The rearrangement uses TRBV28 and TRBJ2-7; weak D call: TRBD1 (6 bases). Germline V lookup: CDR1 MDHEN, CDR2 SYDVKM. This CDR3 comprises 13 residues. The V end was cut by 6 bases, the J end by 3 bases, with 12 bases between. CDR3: CASRNGQLYEQYF. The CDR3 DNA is TGTGCCAGCAGGAACGGACAGCTCTACGAGCAGTACTTC.

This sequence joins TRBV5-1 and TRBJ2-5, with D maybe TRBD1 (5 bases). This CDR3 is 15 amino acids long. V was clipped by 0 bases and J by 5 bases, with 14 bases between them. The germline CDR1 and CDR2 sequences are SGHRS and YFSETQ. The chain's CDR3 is CASSLASGLFETQYF. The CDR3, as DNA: TGCGCCAGCAGCTTGGCATCAGGGTTATTCGAGACCCAGTACTTC.

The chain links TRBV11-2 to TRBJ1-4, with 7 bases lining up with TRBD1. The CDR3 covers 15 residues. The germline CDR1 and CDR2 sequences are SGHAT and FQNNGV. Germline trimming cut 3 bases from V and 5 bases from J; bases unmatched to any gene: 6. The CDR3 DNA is TGTGCCAGCAGCTTGGATGACAGGGACAATGAAAAACTGTTTTTT. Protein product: CASSLDDRDNEKLFF.

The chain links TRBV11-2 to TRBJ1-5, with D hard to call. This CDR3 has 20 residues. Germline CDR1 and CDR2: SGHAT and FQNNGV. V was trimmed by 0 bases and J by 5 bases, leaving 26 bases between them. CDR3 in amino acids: CASSLESLRIKTQDDQPQHF. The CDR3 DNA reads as TGTGCCAGCAGCTTAGAGTCTCTGCGGATTAAAACCCAGGACGATCAGCCCCAGCATTTT.

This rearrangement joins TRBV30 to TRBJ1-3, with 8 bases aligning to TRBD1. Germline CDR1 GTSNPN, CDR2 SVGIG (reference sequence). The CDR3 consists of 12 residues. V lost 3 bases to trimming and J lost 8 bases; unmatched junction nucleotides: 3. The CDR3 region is CAWSGQGYTIYF. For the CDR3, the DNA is TGTGCCTGGAGCGGACAGGGCTACACCATATATTTT.

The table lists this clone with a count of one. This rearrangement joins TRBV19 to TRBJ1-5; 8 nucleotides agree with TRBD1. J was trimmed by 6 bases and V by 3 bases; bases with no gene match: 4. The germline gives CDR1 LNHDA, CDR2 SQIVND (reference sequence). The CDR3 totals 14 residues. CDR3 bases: TGTGCCAGTAGTATCGCTACAGGGGGTCAGCCCCAGCATTTT. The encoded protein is CASSIATGGQPQHF.

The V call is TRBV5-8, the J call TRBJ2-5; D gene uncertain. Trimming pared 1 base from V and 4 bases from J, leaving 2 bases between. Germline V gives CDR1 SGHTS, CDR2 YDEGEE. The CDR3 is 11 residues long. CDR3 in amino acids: CASSLRETQYF. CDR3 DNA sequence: TGTGCCAGCAGCTTGAGAGAGACCCAGTACTTC.

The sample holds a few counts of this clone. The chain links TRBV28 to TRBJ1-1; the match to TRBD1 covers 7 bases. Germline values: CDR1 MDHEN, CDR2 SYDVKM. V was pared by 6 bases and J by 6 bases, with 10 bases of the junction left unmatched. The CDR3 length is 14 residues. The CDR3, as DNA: TGTGCCAGCAGCCAAAGACAGGGATGGGCTGAAGCTTTCTTT. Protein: CASSQRQGWAEAFF.

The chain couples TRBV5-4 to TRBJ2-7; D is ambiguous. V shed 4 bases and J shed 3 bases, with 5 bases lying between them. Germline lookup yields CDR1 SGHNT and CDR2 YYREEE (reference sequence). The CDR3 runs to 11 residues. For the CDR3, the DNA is TGTGCCAGCAGCCACAACTACGAGCAGTACTTC. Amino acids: CASSHNYEQYF.

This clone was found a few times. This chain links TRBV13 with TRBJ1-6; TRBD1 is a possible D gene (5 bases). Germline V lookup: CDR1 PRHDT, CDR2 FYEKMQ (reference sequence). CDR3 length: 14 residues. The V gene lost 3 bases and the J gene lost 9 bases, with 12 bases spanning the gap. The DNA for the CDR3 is TGTGCCAGCAGCTTCGGGGGGGGGATTTCACCCCTCCACTTT. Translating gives CASSFGGGISPLHF.

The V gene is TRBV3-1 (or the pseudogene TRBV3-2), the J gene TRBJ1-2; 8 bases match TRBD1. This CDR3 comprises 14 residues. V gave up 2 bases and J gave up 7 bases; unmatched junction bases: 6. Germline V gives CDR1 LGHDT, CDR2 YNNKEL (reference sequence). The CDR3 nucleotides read TGTGCCAGCAGCCAAAACCCAGGGGGCGGTGGCTACACCTTC. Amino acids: CASSQNPGGGGYTF.

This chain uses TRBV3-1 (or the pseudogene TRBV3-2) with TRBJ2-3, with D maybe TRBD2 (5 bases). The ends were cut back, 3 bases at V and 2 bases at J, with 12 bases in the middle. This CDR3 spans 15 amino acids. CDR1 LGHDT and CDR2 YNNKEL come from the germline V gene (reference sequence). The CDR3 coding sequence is TGTGCCAGCAGCCAGGACTGGGCTTCCACAGATACGCAGTATTTT. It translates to CASSQDWASTDTQYF.

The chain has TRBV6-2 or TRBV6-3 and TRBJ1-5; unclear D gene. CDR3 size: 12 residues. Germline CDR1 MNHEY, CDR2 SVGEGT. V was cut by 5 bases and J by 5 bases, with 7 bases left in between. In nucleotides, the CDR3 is TGTGCCAGCAGTCTCCGATATCAGCCCCAGCATTTT. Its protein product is CASSLRYQPQHF.

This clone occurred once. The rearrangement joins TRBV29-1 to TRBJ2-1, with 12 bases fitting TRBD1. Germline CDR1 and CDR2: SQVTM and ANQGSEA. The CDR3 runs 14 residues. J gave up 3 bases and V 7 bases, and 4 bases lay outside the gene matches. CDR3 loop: CSDGTGGFYNEQFF. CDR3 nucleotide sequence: TGCAGCGATGGGACAGGGGGCTTCTACAATGAGCAGTTCTTC.

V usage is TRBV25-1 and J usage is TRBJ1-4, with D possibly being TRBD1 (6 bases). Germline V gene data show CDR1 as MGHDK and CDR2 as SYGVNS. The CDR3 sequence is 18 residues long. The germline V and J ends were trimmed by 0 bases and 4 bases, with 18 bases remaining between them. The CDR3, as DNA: TGTGCCAGCAGTGAATATCCGGGGGGGCGGTTTATTAATGAAAAACTGTTTTTT. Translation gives CASSEYPGGRFINEKLFF.

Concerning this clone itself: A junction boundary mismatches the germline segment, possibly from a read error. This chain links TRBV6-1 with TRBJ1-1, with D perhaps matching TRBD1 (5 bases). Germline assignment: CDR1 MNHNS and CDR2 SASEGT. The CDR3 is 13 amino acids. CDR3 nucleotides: TGTGCCAGCAGTTATCTCCAACAGGAGATGGATCTCTTT. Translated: CASSYLQQEMDLF.

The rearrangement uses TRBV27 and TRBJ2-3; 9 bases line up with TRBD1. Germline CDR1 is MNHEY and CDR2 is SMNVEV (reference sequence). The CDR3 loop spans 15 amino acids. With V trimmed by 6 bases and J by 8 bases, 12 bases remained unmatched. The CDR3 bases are TGTGCCAGCAGGTCCGGGACAGGGATTATCGGTACGCAGTATTTT. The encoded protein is CASRSGTGIIGTQYF.

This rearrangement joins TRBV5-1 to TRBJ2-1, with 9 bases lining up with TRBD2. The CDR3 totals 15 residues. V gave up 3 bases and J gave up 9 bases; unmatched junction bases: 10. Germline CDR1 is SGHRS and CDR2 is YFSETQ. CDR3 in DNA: TGCGCCAGCAGCTCAAATAGCGGGAGCATTGGTGAGCAGTTCTTC. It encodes CASSSNSGSIGEQFF.

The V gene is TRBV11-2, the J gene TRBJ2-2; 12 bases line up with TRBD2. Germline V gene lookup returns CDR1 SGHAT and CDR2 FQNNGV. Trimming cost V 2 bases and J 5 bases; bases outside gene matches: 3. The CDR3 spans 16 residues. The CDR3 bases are TGTGCCAGCAGCTTACCTAGCGGGGGGGCGACCGGGGAGCTGTTTTTT. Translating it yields CASSLPSGGATGELFF.